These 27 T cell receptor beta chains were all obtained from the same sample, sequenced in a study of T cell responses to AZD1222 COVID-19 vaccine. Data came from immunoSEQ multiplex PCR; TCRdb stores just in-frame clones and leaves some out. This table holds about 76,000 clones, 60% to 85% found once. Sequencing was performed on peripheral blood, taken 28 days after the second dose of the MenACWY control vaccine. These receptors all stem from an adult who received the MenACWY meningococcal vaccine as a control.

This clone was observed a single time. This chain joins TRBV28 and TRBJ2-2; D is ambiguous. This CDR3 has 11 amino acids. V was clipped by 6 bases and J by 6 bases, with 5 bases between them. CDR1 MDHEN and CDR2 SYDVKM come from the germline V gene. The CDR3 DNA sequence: TGTGCCAGCAGAGCGTCCGGGGAGCTGTTTTTT. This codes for CASRASGELFF.

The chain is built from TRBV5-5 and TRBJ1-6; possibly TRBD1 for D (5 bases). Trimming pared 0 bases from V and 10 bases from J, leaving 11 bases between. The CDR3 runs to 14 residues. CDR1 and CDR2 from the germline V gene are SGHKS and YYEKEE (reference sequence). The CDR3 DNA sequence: TGTGCCAGCAGCTTGGGAGGGGATGAGTCACCCCTCCACTTT. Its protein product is CASSLGGDESPLHF.

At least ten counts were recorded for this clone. CDR3 nucleotide sequence: TGTGCCAGCAAGGACAGGGGTAATTTGGATACGCAGTATTTT. This translates into CASKDRGNLDTQYF. The gene calls are TRBV2 and TRBJ2-3, with 9 bases that match TRBD1. V lost 7 bases and J lost 6; bases outside the gene matches: 8. This CDR3 region has 14 residues. Germline lookup yields CDR1 SNHLY and CDR2 FYNNEI.

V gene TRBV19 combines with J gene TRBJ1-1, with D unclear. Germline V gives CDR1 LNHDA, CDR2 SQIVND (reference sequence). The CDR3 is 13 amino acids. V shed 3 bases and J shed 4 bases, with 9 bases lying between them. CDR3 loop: CASSIQAPTEAFF. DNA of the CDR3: TGTGCCAGTAGTATCCAGGCCCCCACTGAAGCTTTCTTT.

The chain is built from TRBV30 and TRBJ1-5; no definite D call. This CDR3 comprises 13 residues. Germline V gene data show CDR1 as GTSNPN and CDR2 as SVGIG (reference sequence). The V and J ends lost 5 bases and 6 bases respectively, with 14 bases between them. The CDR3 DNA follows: TGTGCCTGGGCGGCCTCGGCGGGTCAGCCCCAGCATTTT. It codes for CAWAASAGQPQHF.

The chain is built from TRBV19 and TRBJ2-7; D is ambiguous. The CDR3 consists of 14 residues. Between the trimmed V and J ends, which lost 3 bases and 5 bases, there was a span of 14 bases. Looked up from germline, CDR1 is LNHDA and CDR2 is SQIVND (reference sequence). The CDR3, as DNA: TGTGCCAGTAGTATTAGTCCGGGTTGGGACGAGCAGTACTTC. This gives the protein CASSISPGWDEQYF.

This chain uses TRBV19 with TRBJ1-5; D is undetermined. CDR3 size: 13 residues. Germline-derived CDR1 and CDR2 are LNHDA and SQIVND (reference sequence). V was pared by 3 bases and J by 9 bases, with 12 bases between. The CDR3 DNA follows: TGTGCCAGTAGTATTTTCCCTGGACGGCCCCAGCATTTT. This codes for CASSIFPGRPQHF. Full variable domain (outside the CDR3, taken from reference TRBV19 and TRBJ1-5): DGGITQSPKYLFRKEGQNVTLSCEQNLNHDAMYWYRQDPGQGLRLIYYSQIVNDFQKGDIAEGYSVSREKKESFPLTVTSAQKNPTAFYLCASSIFPGRPQHFGDGTRLSIL.

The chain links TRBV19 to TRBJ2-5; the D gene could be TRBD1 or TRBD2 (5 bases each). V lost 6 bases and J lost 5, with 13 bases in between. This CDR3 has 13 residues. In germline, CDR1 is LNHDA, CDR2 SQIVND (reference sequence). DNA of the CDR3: TGTGCCAGTAGGTCCGGGGCCCGGGAGACCCAGTACTTC. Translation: CASRSGARETQYF.

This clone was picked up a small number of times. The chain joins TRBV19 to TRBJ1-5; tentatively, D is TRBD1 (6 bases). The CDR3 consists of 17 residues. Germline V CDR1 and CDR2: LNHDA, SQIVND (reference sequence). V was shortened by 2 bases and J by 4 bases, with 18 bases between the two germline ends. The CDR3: CASSIRGVMTGNQPQHF. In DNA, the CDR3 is TGTGCCAGTAGTATAAGGGGGGTCATGACGGGGAATCAGCCCCAGCATTTT.

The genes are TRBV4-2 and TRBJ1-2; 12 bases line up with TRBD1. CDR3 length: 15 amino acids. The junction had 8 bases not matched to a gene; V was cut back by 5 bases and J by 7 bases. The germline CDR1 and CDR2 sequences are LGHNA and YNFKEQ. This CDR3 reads CASSYPGQGALGYTF. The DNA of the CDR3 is TGTGCCAGCAGCTACCCGGGACAGGGGGCGCTTGGCTACACCTTC.

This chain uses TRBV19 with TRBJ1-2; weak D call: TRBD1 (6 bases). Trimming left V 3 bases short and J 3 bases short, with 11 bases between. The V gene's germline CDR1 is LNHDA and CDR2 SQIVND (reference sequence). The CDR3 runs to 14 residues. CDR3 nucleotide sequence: TGTGCCAGTAGTATCCAGGGGCCCGACTATGGCTACACCTTC. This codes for CASSIQGPDYGYTF.

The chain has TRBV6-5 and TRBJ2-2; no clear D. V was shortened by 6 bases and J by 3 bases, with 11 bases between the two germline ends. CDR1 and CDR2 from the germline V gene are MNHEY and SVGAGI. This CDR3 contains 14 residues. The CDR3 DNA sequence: TGTGCCAGCAGCCTAGGACCGTACACCGGGGAGCTGTTTTTT. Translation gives CASSLGPYTGELFF.

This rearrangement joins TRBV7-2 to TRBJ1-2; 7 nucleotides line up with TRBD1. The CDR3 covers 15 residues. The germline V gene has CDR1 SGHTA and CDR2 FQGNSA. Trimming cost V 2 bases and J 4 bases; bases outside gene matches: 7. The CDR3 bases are TGTGCCAGCAGCTTAAGTGGAGGGGGCGGCTATGGCTACACCTTC. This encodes CASSLSGGGGYGYTF.

CDR3 residues: CASRYTGGETQYF. Here the CDR3 DNA reads TGTGCCAGCAGGTACACTGGGGGAGAGACCCAGTACTTC. The J gene is TRBJ2-5, the V gene TRBV6-4; tentatively, D is TRBD1 or TRBD2 (5 bases each). The CDR3 is made up of 13 amino acids. Trimming stripped 6 bases from V and 4 bases from J, with 12 bases between. CDR1 and CDR2 (germline): MRHNA, SNTAGT.

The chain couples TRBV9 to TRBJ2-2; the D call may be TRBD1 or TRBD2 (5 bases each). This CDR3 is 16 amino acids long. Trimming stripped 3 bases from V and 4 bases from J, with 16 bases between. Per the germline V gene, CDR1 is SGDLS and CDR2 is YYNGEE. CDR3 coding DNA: TGTGCCAGCAGCGCCGGACCCGCCGGGGCCACCGGGGAGCTGTTTTTT. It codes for CASSAGPAGATGELFF.

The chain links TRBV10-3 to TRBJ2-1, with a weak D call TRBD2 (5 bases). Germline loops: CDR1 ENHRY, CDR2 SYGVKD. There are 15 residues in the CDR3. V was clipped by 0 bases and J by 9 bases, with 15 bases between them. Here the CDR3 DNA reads TGTGCCATCAGTGAGTCGGCCGGGGTAGGGAGTGAGCAGTTCTTC. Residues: CAISESAGVGSEQFF.

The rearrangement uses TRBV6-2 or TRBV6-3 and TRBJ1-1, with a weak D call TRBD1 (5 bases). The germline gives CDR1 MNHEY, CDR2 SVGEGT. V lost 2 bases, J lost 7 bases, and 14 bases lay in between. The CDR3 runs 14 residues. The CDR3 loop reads CASSYRAGRNEAFF. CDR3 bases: TGTGCCAGCAGTTACCGGGCAGGGCGGAATGAAGCTTTCTTT.

CDR3 in amino acids: CASSLVEYRVVEAFF. DNA for the CDR3: TGTGCCAGCAGCTTAGTTGAATACAGGGTTGTTGAAGCTTTCTTT. This chain links TRBV7-2 with TRBJ1-1, with D possibly TRBD1 on 6 matching bases. CDR1 and CDR2 (germline): SGHTA, FQGNSA. The CDR3 runs to 15 residues. V was pared by 1 base and J by 7 bases, with 16 bases between.

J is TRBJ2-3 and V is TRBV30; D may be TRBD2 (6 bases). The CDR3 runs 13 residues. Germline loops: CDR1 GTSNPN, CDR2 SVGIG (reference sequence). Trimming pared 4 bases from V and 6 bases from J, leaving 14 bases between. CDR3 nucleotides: TGTGCCTGGACATCGGGGGTGGGGGATACGCAGTATTTT. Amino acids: CAWTSGVGDTQYF.

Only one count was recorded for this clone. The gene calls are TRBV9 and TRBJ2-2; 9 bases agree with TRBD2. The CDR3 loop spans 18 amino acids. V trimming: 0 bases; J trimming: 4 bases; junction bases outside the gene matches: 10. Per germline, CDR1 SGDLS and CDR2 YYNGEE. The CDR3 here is CASSVAVAGVGSTGELFF. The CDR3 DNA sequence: TGTGCCAGCAGCGTAGCGGTAGCGGGAGTAGGAAGCACCGGGGAGCTGTTTTTT.

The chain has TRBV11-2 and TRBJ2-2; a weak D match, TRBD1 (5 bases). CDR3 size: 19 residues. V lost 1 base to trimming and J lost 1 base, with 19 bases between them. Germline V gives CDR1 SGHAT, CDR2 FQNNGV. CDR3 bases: TGTGCCAGCAGCTTAGTAGGCTTAGGGGCTTACTTGAACACCGGGGAGCTGTTTTTT. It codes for CASSLVGLGAYLNTGELFF.

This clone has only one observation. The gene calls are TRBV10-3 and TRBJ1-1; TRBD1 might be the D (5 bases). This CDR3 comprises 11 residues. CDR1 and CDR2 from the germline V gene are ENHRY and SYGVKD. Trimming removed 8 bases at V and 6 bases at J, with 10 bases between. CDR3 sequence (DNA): TGTGCCATCGGGAAAGGGGCTGAAGCTTTCTTT. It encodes CAIGKGAEAFF.

CDR3 sequence (DNA): TGTGCCAGCAGCTTAAAAATTCGAAGGGAAACAGATACGCAGTATTTT. It encodes CASSLKIRRETDTQYF. The rearrangement links TRBV11-2 to TRBJ2-3; D is ambiguous. The CDR3 loop spans 16 amino acids. Trimming left V 2 bases short and J 3 bases short, with 15 bases between. Germline loops: CDR1 SGHAT, CDR2 FQNNGV.

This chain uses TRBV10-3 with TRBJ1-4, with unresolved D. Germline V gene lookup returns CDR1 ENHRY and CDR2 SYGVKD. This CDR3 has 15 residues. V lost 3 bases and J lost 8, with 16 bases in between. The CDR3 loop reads CAISDPAKNGEKLFF. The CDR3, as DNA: TGTGCCATCAGTGACCCCGCCAAAAACGGGGAAAAACTGTTTTTT.

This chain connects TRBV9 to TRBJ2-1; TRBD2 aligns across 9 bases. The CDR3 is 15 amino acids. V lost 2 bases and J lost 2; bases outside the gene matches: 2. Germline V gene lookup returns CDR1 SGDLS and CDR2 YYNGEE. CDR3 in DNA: TGTGCCAGCAGCGTTCGCGGGGGGGCCTACAATGAGCAGTTCTTC. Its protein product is CASSVRGGAYNEQFF.

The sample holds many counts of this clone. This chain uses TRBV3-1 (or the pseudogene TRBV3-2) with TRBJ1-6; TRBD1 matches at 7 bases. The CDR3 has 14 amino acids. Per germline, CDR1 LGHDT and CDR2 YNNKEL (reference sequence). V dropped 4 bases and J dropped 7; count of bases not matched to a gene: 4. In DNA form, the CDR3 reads TGTGCCAGCAGCCCTACAGGGGCCAATTCACCCCTCCACTTT. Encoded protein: CASSPTGANSPLHF.

DNA of the CDR3: TGTGCCAGCAGCAAATTGATGAATCAGCCCCAGCATTTT. The encoded protein is CASSKLMNQPQHF. The V gene is TRBV12-3 or TRBV12-4, the J gene TRBJ1-5; D uncertain. Trimming removed 6 bases from V and 4 bases from J, with 10 bases in between. The CDR3 is made up of 13 amino acids.